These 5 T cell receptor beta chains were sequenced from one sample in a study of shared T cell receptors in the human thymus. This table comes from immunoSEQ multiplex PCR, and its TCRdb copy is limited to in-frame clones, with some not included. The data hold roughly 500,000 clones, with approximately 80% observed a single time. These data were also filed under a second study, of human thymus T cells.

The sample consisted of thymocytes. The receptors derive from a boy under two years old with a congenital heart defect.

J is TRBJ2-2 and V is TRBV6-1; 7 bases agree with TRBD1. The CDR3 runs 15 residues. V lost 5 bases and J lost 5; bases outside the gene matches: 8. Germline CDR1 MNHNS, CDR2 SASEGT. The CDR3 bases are TGTGCCAGCAGTACTCCCGGGACAGATACCGGGGAGCTGTTTTTT. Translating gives CASSTPGTDTGELFF.

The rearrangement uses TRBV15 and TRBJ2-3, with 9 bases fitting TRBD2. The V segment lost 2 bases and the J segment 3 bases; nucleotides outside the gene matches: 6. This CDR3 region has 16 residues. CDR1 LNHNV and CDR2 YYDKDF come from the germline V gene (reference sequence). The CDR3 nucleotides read TGTGCCACCAGCAGATCGAATAGCGGGAGTACAGATACGCAGTATTTT. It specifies CATSRSNSGSTDTQYF.

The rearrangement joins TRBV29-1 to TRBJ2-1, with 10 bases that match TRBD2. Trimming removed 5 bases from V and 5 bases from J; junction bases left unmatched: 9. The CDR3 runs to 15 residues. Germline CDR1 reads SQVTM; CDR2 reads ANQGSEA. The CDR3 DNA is TGCAGCGTTCTAGGTAGCGGGAGGAGTCACAATGAGCAGTTCTTC. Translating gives CSVLGSGRSHNEQFF.

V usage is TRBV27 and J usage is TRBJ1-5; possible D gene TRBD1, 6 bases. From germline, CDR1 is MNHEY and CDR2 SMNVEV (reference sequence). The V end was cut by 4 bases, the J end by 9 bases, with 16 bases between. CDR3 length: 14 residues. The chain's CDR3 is CASSSRGPQWPQHF. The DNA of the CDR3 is TGTGCCAGCAGTTCCAGGGGTCCCCAATGGCCCCAGCATTTT.

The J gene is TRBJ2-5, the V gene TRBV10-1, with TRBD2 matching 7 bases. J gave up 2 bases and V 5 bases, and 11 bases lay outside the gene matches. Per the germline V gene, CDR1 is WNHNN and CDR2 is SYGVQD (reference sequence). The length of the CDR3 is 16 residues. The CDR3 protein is CASSPSPDSGQETQYF. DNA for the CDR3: TGCGCCAGCAGTCCCTCCCCGGATAGCGGGCAAGAGACCCAGTACTTC.